This is a list of T cell receptor beta chains from one sample in a study of response to subunit inactivated influenza vaccine. TCRdb processed the RT-PCR reads anew with MiXCR; each CDR3 protein has one entry. Of about 570,000 distinct CDR3 sequences listed, approximately 10% are singletons. This specimen consisted of PBMCs from blood, obtained on the day of vaccination. These receptors were collected from a man aged 45 to 65 who received an inactivated influenza vaccine. Both conserved end residues are part of each CDR3. D genes are given only for firm matches. Some rows mark clone size as missing; the rest say once, few, many or name a class of expanded clone.

D,size,J,V,DNA,CDR3
-,many,TRBJ2-2,TRBV5-1,TGCGCCAGCAGCTTGGCGGACACCGGGGAGCTGTTTTTT,CASSLADTGELFF
-,-,TRBJ1-5,TRBV4-1,TGCGCCAGCAGCTTCCAGGGAGGAAGCAATCAGCCCCAGCATTTT,CASSFQGGSNQPQHF
-,few,TRBJ2-5,TRBV10-3,TGTGCCCTAAGGGCCAACCTAAGGGAGACCCAGTACTTC,CALRANLRETQYF
-,-,TRBJ2-1,TRBV5-1,TGCGCCAGCAGCGGAACCCTGGGAGTAGGGCAGTTCTTC,CASSGTLGVGQFF
-,-,TRBJ2-3,TRBV4-3,TGCGCCAGCAGTTTTAGGGGGATAACAGATACGCAGTATTTT,CASSFRGITDTQYF
-,few,TRBJ2-7,TRBV29-1,TGCAGCGTCCGGGACCGTCCCTACGAGCAGTACTTC,CSVRDRPYEQYF
-,many,TRBJ2-3,TRBV29-1,TGCAGCGTTGGGGACGGAACAGATACGCAGTATTTT,CSVGDGTDTQYF
TRBD1,many,TRBJ1-1,TRBV12-3/TRBV12-4,TGTGCCAGCAGTGCGCAAAACAGGGGTTCTGAAGCTTTCTTT,CASSAQNRGSEAFF
-,few,TRBJ2-1,TRBV12-3/TRBV12-4,TGTGCCAGCAGTGCCTCCGGAGGGCCGCGGAATGAGCAGTTCTTC,CASSASGGPRNEQFF
TRBD1,once,TRBJ2-6,TRBV24-1,TGTGCCACCAGTGACCCCAGAGGGGGCAGGGGGCGTTCGGGGGCCAACGTCCTGACTTTC,CATSDPRGGRGRSGANVLTF
-,few,TRBJ1-6,TRBV19,TGTGCCAGTACGCGGGACGGTTATTCACCCCTCCACTTT,CASTRDGYSPLHF
-,few,TRBJ2-3,TRBV9,TGTGCCAGCAGCGTAGTGGCGGGAGATACGCAGTATTTT,CASSVVAGDTQYF
-,-,TRBJ2-1,TRBV2,TGTGCCGCAAGACCCGACTCGAACCACTACAATGAGCAGTTCTTC,CAARPDSNHYNEQFF
TRBD1,many,TRBJ2-7,TRBV5-5,TGTGCCAGCAGCCTTACAGGGGACTACGAGCAGTACTTC,CASSLTGDYEQYF
-,few,TRBJ2-5,TRBV9,TGTGCCAGCAGCGTAGGGGCGAACCAAGAGACCCAGTACTTC,CASSVGANQETQYF
-,few,TRBJ1-2,TRBV30,TGTGCCTGGAGTAAGACAGTCCATGGCTACACCTTC,CAWSKTVHGYTF
-,few,TRBJ1-4,TRBV30,TGTGCCTGGAAGGAAAAAGGAGGAACTAATGAAAAACTGTTTTTT,CAWKEKGGTNEKLFF
TRBD1,-,TRBJ2-1,TRBV6-2/TRBV6-3,TGTGCCAGCAGAACACAGGGGAAGAATGAGCAGTTCTTC,CASRTQGKNEQFF
-,-,TRBJ1-5,TRBV20-1,TGCAGTGCTAGAGAAGGGGGAGGGGCTGGTCAGCCCCAGCATTTT,CSAREGGGAGQPQHF
-,few,TRBJ2-3,TRBV5-6,TGTGCCAGCAGCCCGCGGGGGCAGGGGGCCTATTTT,CASSPRGQGAYF
TRBD1,-,TRBJ2-3,TRBV28,TGTGCCAGCAGTTACCCAGGGGGACGCACAGATACGCAGTATTTT,CASSYPGGRTDTQYF
-,-,TRBJ1-3,TRBV18,TGTGCCAGCTCACCACAGGGGCCTGGAAACACCATATATTTT,CASSPQGPGNTIYF
TRBD2,few,TRBJ2-2,TRBV7-8,TGTGCCAGCAGACTACCTTTTCGGGCGGGGGGCCATAGCGGGGAGCTGTTTTTT,CASRLPFRAGGHSGELFF
-,-,TRBJ2-5,TRBV7-6,TGTGCCAGCAGCTTAGATGGCGGTCCTAAGACAGAGACCCAGTACTTC,CASSLDGGPKTETQYF
TRBD1,few,TRBJ2-1,TRBV5-1,TGCGCCAGCAGCTTGGTAGGGGGCAGGGGTGAGCAGTTCTTC,CASSLVGGRGEQFF
-,-,TRBJ2-5,TRBV15,TGTGCCACCAGCAGAGATCAGTGGCAAACACAAGAGACCCAGTACTTC,CATSRDQWQTQETQYF
TRBD2,many,TRBJ2-3,TRBV12-3/TRBV12-4,TGTGCCAGCAGTTTTGGGCGGGGGTACACAGATACGCAGTATTTT,CASSFGRGYTDTQYF
TRBD1,-,TRBJ2-2,TRBV29-1,TGCAGCGTGCGGACAGGGGGCTCCGGGGAGCTGTTTTTT,CSVRTGGSGELFF
TRBD2,-,TRBJ2-2,TRBV29-1,TGCAGCGCACTAGCGGGAGGGTATACCGGGGAGCTGTTTTTT,CSALAGGYTGELFF
-,-,TRBJ2-5,TRBV7-6,TGTGCCAGCAGCTTAGGGGACTACCAAGAGACCCAGTACTTC,CASSLGDYQETQYF
-,-,TRBJ1-2,TRBV6-5,TGTGCCAGCAGTTACCAAAACTATGGCTACACCTTC,CASSYQNYGYTF
-,-,TRBJ2-1,TRBV15,TGTGCCACCAGCAGAGAGCCGGGACAAGGGGGGGAGTATGAGCAGTTCTTC,CATSREPGQGGEYEQFF
TRBD2,-,TRBJ2-7,TRBV4-1,TGCGCCAGCAGCCAAGAACTAGCGGGAGACCCCGAGCAGTACTTC,CASSQELAGDPEQYF
-,-,TRBJ2-3,TRBV9,TGTGCCAGCAGCGTACCTAGCTGGGGAACCACAGATACGCAGTATTTT,CASSVPSWGTTDTQYF
-,-,TRBJ2-7,TRBV12-3/TRBV12-4,TGTGCCAGCAGTTGGGGGTCAACCTACTACGAGCAGTACTTC,CASSWGSTYYEQYF
TRBD2,-,TRBJ2-7,TRBV6-2/TRBV6-3,TGTGCCAGCAAGGGAGGGCTTAGCTCCTACGAGCAGTACTTC,CASKGGLSSYEQYF
TRBD1,few,TRBJ1-6,TRBV28,TGTGCCAGCAAACCGGACAGGAACAATAATTCACCCCTCCACTTT,CASKPDRNNNSPLHF
-,many,TRBJ2-2,TRBV4-2,TGTGCCAGCAAGCCAAGAGATGGAAACACCGGGGAGCTGTTTTTT,CASKPRDGNTGELFF
TRBD1,-,TRBJ2-2,TRBV9,TGTGCCAGCAGCAAAACAGGGGGCCTTGCCGGGGAGCTGTTTTTT,CASSKTGGLAGELFF
-,-,TRBJ2-2,TRBV12-3/TRBV12-4,TGTGCCAGCACCCCGATTACGAACACCGGGGAGCTGTTTTTT,CASTPITNTGELFF
-,many,TRBJ1-4,TRBV5-1,TGCGCCAGCAGCTTGGATCAGGGAGAAAAACTGTTTTTT,CASSLDQGEKLFF
TRBD1,many,TRBJ2-3,TRBV10-3,TGTGCCATCAGGGGCATTCGGGACAGGGGGACAGATACGCAGTATTTT,CAIRGIRDRGTDTQYF
TRBD2,few,TRBJ2-1,TRBV20-1,TGCAGTGCCGTAGCGGGAGGTGCCTACAATGAGCAGTTCTTC,CSAVAGGAYNEQFF
-,few,TRBJ2-1,TRBV11-2,TGTGCCAGCAGCTTAGGTGGGGGTTGGCGAGAGCAGTTCTTC,CASSLGGGWREQFF
TRBD1,-,TRBJ2-7,TRBV20-1,TGCAGTGCTGGAACCGGGACAGAAGTCTACGAGCAGTACTTC,CSAGTGTEVYEQYF
-,few,TRBJ2-3,TRBV15,TGTGCCACCAGCAGAGATGCAGGGTTGTCAGATACGCAGTATTTT,CATSRDAGLSDTQYF
-,many,TRBJ2-6,TRBV10-3,TGTGCCATCAGTGTGGCCGACAGCTCTGGGGCCAACGTCCTGACTTTC,CAISVADSSGANVLTF
TRBD2,-,TRBJ2-7,TRBV4-3,TGCGCCAGCAGCCAAACTCTTCCTAGCGGGTACGAGCAGTACTTC,CASSQTLPSGYEQYF
-,-,TRBJ1-5,TRBV5-1,TGCGCCAGCAGCTTAGGGGCAGGGACGAGCAATCAGCCCCAGCATTTT,CASSLGAGTSNQPQHF